The text below deals with one T cell receptor beta chain. No antigen is known for it. The sample's time point: baseline, week 1 (first vaccination visit). Treatment: pre-vaccination baseline after standard-of-care therapy. This CDR3 region has 15 residues. Trimming stripped 5 bases from V and 8 bases from J, with 21 bases between. Germline CDR1 is SEHNR and CDR2 is FQNEAQ (reference sequence). Assay: immunoSEQ multiplex PCR; the TCRdb copy retains only in-frame clones and omits some. Among about 38,000 clones, just under 95% were seen once, and the ten largest hold about a sixth. The sample comes from a study of a mutant IDH1 vaccine in newly diagnosed glioma. Study in general: Of the patients given treatment, about 62% were male and about 38% were female, and a mean age of roughly 40 years was recorded. Previous treatment comprised radiotherapy, temozolomide, or both, mostly both. Findings and limits, study-wide: Pseudoprogression apparently tracked independently of changes in top peripheral T cell clonotypes.

The V call is TRBV7-9, the J call TRBJ1-2, with a weak D call TRBD1 (5 bases). The source is a man aged 18 to 35 with glioma. The sample in question was PBMCs, obtained from a glioma patient treated with radiotherapy, temozolomide or both. The CDR3 spells CASSPAGWGSPGYTF. The CDR3 DNA sequence: TGTGCCAGCAGCCCGGCCGGATGGGGGAGTCCGGGCTACACCTTC.